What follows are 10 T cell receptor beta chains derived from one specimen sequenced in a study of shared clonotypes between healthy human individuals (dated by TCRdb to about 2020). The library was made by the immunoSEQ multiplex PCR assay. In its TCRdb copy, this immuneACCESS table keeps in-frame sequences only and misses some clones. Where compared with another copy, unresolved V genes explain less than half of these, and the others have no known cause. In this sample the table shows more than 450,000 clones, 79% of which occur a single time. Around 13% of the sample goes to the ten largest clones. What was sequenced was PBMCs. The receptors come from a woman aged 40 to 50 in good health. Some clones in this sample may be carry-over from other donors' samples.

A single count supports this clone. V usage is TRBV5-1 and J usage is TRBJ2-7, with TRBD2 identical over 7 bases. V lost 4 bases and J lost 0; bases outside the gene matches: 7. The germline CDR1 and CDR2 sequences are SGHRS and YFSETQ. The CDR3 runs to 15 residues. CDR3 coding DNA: TGCGCCAGCAGCCAGGTGGGGGGGAGCTCCTACGAGCAGTACTTC. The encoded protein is CASSQVGGSSYEQYF. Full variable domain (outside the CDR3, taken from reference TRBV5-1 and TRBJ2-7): KAGVTQTPRYLIKTRGQQVTLSCSPISGHRSVSWYQQTPGQGLQFLFEYFSETQRNKGNFPGRFSGRQFSNSRSEMNVSTLELGDSALYLCASSQVGGSSYEQYFGPGTRLTVT.

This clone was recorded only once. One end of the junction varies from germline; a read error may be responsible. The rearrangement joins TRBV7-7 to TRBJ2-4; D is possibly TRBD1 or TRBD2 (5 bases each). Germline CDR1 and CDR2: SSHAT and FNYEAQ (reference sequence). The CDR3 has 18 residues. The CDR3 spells CASSFRGPGKLAKNIQYF. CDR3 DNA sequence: TGTGCTAGCAGCTTTCGGGGCCCAGGGAAACTAGCCAAAAACATTCAGTACTTC.

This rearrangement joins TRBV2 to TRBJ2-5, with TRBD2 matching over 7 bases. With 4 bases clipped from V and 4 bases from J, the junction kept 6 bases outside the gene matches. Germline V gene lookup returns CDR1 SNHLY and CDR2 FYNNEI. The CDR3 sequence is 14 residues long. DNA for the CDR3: TGTGCCAGCAGTGGGGGGACTACGCGAGAGACCCAGTACTTC. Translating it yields CASSGGTTRETQYF.

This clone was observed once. The chain's CDR3 is CASSTQGGIGEKLFF. The DNA for the CDR3 is TGTGCCAGCAGTACCCAGGGAGGGATCGGTGAAAAACTGTTTTTT. V and J are TRBV6-1 and TRBJ1-4, with D possibly being TRBD1 (5 bases). The germline V gene has CDR1 MNHNS and CDR2 SASEGT. The V and J ends lost 5 bases and 7 bases respectively, with 17 bases between them. CDR3 length equals 15 residues.

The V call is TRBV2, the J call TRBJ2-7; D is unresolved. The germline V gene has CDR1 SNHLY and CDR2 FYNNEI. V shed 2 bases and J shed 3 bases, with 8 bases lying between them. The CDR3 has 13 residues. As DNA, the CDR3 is TGTGCCAGCAGTGAATCTGTTTACTACGAGCAGTACTTC. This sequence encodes CASSESVYYEQYF.

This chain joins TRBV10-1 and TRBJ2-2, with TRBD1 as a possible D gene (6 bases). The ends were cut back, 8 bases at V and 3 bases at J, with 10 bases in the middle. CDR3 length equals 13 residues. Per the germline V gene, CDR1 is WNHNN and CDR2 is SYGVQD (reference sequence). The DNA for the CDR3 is TGCGCCAGCGGATACAGGGACACCGGGGAGCTGTTTTTT. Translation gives CASGYRDTGELFF.

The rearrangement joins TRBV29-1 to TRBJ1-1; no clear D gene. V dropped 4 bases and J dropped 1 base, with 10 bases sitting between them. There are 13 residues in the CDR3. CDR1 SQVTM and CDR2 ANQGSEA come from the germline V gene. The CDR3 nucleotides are TGCAGCGTTGGAGCAGACGGGAACACTGAAGCTTTCTTT. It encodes CSVGADGNTEAFF.

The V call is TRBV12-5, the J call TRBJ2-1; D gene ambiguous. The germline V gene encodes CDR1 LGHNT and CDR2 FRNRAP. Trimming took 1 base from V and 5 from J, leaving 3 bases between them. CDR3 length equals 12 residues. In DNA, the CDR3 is TGTGCTAGTGGTTTGGGTAACAATGAGCAGTTCTTC. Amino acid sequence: CASGLGNNEQFF.

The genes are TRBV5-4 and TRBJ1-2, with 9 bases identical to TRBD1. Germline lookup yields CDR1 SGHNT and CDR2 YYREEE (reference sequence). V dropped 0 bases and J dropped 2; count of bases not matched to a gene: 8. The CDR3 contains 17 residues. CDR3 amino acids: CASSLVGTGPGNYGYTF. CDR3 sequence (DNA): TGTGCCAGCAGCTTGGTAGGGACAGGGCCGGGGAACTATGGCTACACCTTC.

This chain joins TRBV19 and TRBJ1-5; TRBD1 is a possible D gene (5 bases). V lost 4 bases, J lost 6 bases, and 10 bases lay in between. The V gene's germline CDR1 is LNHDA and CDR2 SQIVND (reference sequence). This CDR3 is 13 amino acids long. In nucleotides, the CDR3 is TGTGCCAGTAGTAGACAAGACAGTCAGCCCCAGCATTTT. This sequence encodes CASSRQDSQPQHF.